This T cell receptor beta chain was identified in a study of PD-1 blockade in classical Hodgkin lymphoma. Study findings and constraints: Nothing has yet pinned down what causes the repertoire differences, possibly disease activity or prior therapy. TCR diversity at baseline was reported to be reduced in newly diagnosed patients relative to healthy donors.

Time point here: newly diagnosed, previously untreated cHL patient sample. A comparison was provided by newly diagnosed, untreated classical Hodgkin lymphoma PBMCs. The protocol was immunoSEQ multiplex PCR, while the TCRdb copy is restricted to in-frame clones and leaves out a portion. The repertoire holds tens of thousands of clones, with about 95% as singletons. As for this clone: Its antigen remains unknown.

Input material: peripheral blood mononuclear cells (PBMCs). The TCR comes from a human donor with classical Hodgkin lymphoma.

This CDR3 is CASSPYRGQVEQFF. The DNA for the CDR3 is TGTGCCAGCTCACCGTACAGGGGGCAGGTTGAGCAGTTCTTC. The genes are TRBV18 and TRBJ2-1; the match to TRBD1 covers 9 bases. CDR3 length: 14 residues. Germline CDR1 KGHSH, CDR2 LQKENI. J lost 9 bases, V lost 3 bases, and 6 bases had no gene match.